Listed here is a single TCR beta chain. Its specificity is not known. V was shortened by 6 bases and J by 13 bases, with 18 bases between the two germline ends. This CDR3 contains 13 residues. This entry belongs to a study of Ad26.COV2.S vaccination and SARS-CoV-2 variants. Overall study: Participants got Ad26.COV2.S intramuscularly, once or twice 56 days apart. Study-wide points: Non-spike TCR breadth did not differ much between vaccine and placebo recipients. There was a possibility that the TCR breadth and depth analyses underestimated total T cell responses.

Profiling relied on immunoSEQ multiplex PCR, and the TCRdb table lists in-frame clones only, not all of them. The sample records some 340,000 clones, approximately 86% being singletons. Treatment given: around 19 received Ad26.COV2.S at low or high dose, single or two shots; five or six received placebo; per-sample allocation not given. Vaccine and placebo recipients were sampled on day 63 after the first injection. Wuhan-strain spike was delivered by a replication-incompetent Ad26 vector. The rearrangement joins TRBV12-3 or TRBV12-4 to TRBJ1-4; D ambiguous. The material sequenced was peripheral blood, taken in a trial of Ad26.COV2.S vaccine versus placebo. The source of this sequence is a person aged 18 to 59 who received the Ad26.COV2.S COVID-19 vaccine or a placebo. Here the CDR3 reads CASSLGLGYSLFF. CDR3 DNA sequence: TGTGCCAGCAGCTTGGGCCTTGGCTACTCACTGTTTTTT.